This paragraph covers one TCR beta chain sequence. What it binds is not known. The data were taken from a study of T cell responses to AZD1222 COVID-19 vaccine. Findings and caveats of the study: All repertoire sampling was performed exclusively after the peak T cell response.

V was trimmed by 1 base and J by 2 bases, leaving 13 bases between them. The germline CDR1 and CDR2 sequences are SGHVS and FQNEAQ. This CDR3 is built from 16 residues. Clones were read by immunoSEQ multiplex PCR, and TCRdb kept only the in-frame ones, dropping some. The data show approximately 130,000 clones, with around nine tenths seen just once and around 6.9% held by the top ten. V and J are TRBV7-8 and TRBJ2-3; a weak D match, TRBD1 (5 bases). Sequences were derived from peripheral blood, sampled on day 0 of AZD1222 vaccination. The sequence was obtained from an adult in good health. CDR3 sequence: CASSLVRGRITDTQYF. CDR3 bases: TGTGCCAGCAGCTTAGTTAGGGGCAGAATCACAGATACGCAGTATTTT.